The 8 T cell receptor beta chains presented below share a single source sample, sequenced in a study of shared clonotypes between healthy human individuals. Assay: immunoSEQ multiplex PCR; the TCRdb copy retains only in-frame clones and omits some. The sample has approximately 1.4 million clones, around 98% seen once; the top ten hold about 0.42%. The sequenced material came from naive CD4+ T cells sorted from blood. The subset denotes: CD45RA+ positively selected. The receptors here all came from a man aged 25-45 years in good health.

This sequence joins TRBV6-1 and TRBJ1-1; D is undetermined. CDR1 and CDR2 (germline): MNHNS, SASEGT. V was cut by 4 bases and J by 4 bases, with 13 bases left in between. The CDR3 extends over 14 amino acids. The CDR3 spells CASSGFGDITEAFF. CDR3 sequence (DNA): TGTGCCAGCAGTGGCTTTGGGGATATCACTGAAGCTTTCTTT.

CDR3 residues: CASSVGVAGASVDEQYF. The CDR3 DNA reads as TGTGCCAGCAGCGTAGGAGTAGCGGGAGCTTCGGTCGACGAGCAGTACTTC. The genes are TRBV9 and TRBJ2-7; TRBD2 aligns across 9 bases. The ends lost 0 bases at V and 5 bases at J; junction bases unmatched: 12. The CDR3 is 17 residues long. Germline V gene sequence: CDR1 SGDLS, CDR2 YYNGEE.

V usage is TRBV13 and J usage is TRBJ2-3, with D unresolved. V shed 1 base and J shed 4 bases, with 3 bases lying between them. Per germline, CDR1 PRHDT and CDR2 FYEKMQ (reference sequence). This CDR3 comprises 12 residues. The CDR3 DNA follows: TGTGCCAGCAGCTTAGTGGCAGATACGCAGTATTTT. As protein: CASSLVADTQYF.

Worth noting for this clone: In the same sample, other DNA sequences code for this CDR3. The genes are TRBV5-1 and TRBJ2-1; D is possibly TRBD1 (6 bases). Germline CDR1 SGHRS, CDR2 YFSETQ. The CDR3 is 14 residues long. Trimming removed 0 bases at V and 4 bases at J, with 8 bases between. CDR3 DNA: TGCGCCAGCAGCTTGGGGACAGCTTACAATGAGCAGTTCTTC. Protein sequence: CASSLGTAYNEQFF. Full variable domain (rest looked up from reference TRBV5-1 and TRBJ2-1): KAGVTQTPRYLIKTRGQQVTLSCSPISGHRSVSWYQQTPGQGLQFLFEYFSETQRNKGNFPGRFSGRQFSNSRSEMNVSTLELGDSALYLCASSLGTAYNEQFFGPGTRLTVL.

The chain uses TRBV19 and TRBJ1-2; the D is unclear. CDR1 is LNHDA, CDR2 SQIVND, per germline (reference sequence). Trimming stripped 5 bases from V and 4 bases from J, with 8 bases between. The CDR3 totals 12 residues. DNA for the CDR3: TGTGCCAGTAGTGAGGCCTTCTATGGCTACACCTTC. Encoded protein: CASSEAFYGYTF.

A single count supports this clone. This chain links TRBV28 with TRBJ2-1; 10 bases agree with TRBD2. Germline lookup yields CDR1 MDHEN and CDR2 SYDVKM. The CDR3 loop spans 12 amino acids. The J segment lost 10 bases and the V segment lost 6 bases, leaving 3 bases of the junction unmatched. CDR3 protein: CASSTLAGEQFF. CDR3 bases: TGTGCCAGCAGCACACTAGCGGGAGAGCAGTTCTTC. Using reference TRBV28 and TRBJ2-1 for the parts outside the CDR3, the full variable domain is DVKVTQSSRYLVKRTGEKVFLECVQDMDHENMFWYRQDPGLGLRLIYFSYDVKMKEKGDIPEGYSVSREKKERFSLILESASTNQTSMYLCASSTLAGEQFFGPGTRLTVL.

The rearrangement joins TRBV14 to TRBJ2-7, with D perhaps matching TRBD1 (5 bases). V dropped 7 bases and J dropped 3 bases, with 13 bases sitting between them. CDR3 size: 13 residues. Looked up from germline, CDR1 is SGHDN and CDR2 is FVKESK. The chain's CDR3 is CASTQGKDYEQYF. CDR3 in DNA: TGTGCCAGCACTCAGGGTAAAGACTACGAGCAGTACTTC.

The chain couples TRBV25-1 to TRBJ2-2; D ambiguous. The V end was cut by 10 bases, the J end by 1 base, with 10 bases between. Germline loops: CDR1 MGHDK, CDR2 SYGVNS. This CDR3 contains 13 residues. Here the CDR3 DNA reads TGTGCCACCTCCGACTGGAACACCGGGGAGCTGTTTTTT. Amino acid sequence: CATSDWNTGELFF.